The subject of this entry is one T cell receptor beta chain. These data belong to a study of shared clonotypes between healthy human individuals. Germline loops: CDR1 LNHDA, CDR2 SQIVND (reference sequence). V gave up 1 base and J gave up 1 base, with 16 bases separating them. This CDR3 has 17 residues. Donors were healthy HIV-negative adults without recently reported acute infections or vaccinations. Sequencing used immunoSEQ multiplex PCR; TCRdb keeps in-frame clones, though not all of them. The data hold approximately 470,000 clones, with roughly 80% observed a single time. V gene TRBV19 combines with J gene TRBJ2-5; D is possibly TRBD2 (6 bases). The origin of this receptor is a woman aged 35 to 49 in good health. Some clones in this sample may be carry-over from other donors' samples. The sequencing sample was made of PBMCs. The CDR3 DNA follows: TGTGCCAGTAGTATAGGGTTAGTGGGAGGCTCCCAAGAGACCCAGTACTTC. It codes for CASSIGLVGGSQETQYF.